Presented here are 14 T cell receptor beta chains from one specimen sequenced in a study of human T cells and chemical hapten exposure. Regarding time point: pre-sensitization, week 0. Documented treatment: therapeutic diphenylcyclopropenone sensitization with weekly scalp DPC. TCRdb independently ran MiXCR on the RACE reads; one entry per CDR3 protein. In the table there are roughly 100,000 distinct CDR3 sequences, under 14% of which are singletons. The source material was whole blood, sampled in connection with sensitization to the hapten diphenylcyclopropenone (DPC). These receptors came from a woman aged 55-75 years with alopecia areata. Some clones in this sample may be carry-over from other donors' samples.

This clonotype occurred a few times. The V call is TRBV4-1, the J call TRBJ2-2; TRBD2 aligns across 9 bases. The trim removed 4 bases at V and 3 bases at J, leaving 12 bases unmatched. The CDR3 loop spans 18 amino acids. Germline V gene lookup returns CDR1 MGHRA and CDR2 YSYEKL. Here the CDR3 reads CASSPGLASLSYTGELFF. In DNA, the CDR3 is TGCGCCAGCAGCCCGGGACTAGCTTCCTTGTCGTACACCGGGGAGCTGTTTTTT.

This clonotype was detected many times. The chain carries TRBV11-2 and TRBJ1-6; no clear D. The V end lost 3 bases, the J end lost 0 bases, and 3 bases lay between the germline ends. Per germline, CDR1 SGHAT and CDR2 FQNNGV. The CDR3 has 14 amino acids. In DNA form, the CDR3 reads TGTGCCAGCAGCTTGGGCTCCTATAATTCACCCCTCCACTTT. Encoded protein: CASSLGSYNSPLHF.

This clonotype came up many times. The chain couples TRBV2 to TRBJ1-3; 10 nucleotides match TRBD1. The CDR3 consists of 15 residues. Looked up from germline, CDR1 is SNHLY and CDR2 is FYNNEI. J gave up 4 bases and V 4 bases, and 4 bases lay outside the gene matches. The CDR3 region has the DNA TGTGCCAGCAGTGGGACAGGGGGGCACGGAAACACCATATATTTT. Translating gives CASSGTGGHGNTIYF.

The CDR3 sequence is CASSQGTGAETF. The CDR3 DNA follows: TGTGCCAGCAGCCAAGGGACAGGGGCAGAAACCTTC. This chain uses TRBV3-1 with TRBJ1-2; 9 bases map to TRBD1. V lost 1 base, J lost 14 bases, and 5 bases stayed unmatched. The CDR3 loop spans 12 amino acids. Germline CDR1 reads LGHDT; CDR2 reads YNNKEL (reference sequence).

This clonotype has a handful of counts. The V and J genes are TRBV5-4 and TRBJ2-1; the match to TRBD1 covers 8 bases. V was pared by 4 bases and J by 8 bases, with 5 bases of the junction left unmatched. The CDR3 contains 13 residues. The germline V gene has CDR1 SGHNT and CDR2 YYREEE (reference sequence). This CDR3 is CASSQTGEDEQFF. In DNA form, the CDR3 reads TGTGCCAGCAGCCAGACAGGGGAGGATGAGCAGTTCTTC.

The genes are TRBV27 and TRBJ2-3, with 13 positions matching TRBD2. J lost 4 bases, V lost 4 bases, and 2 bases had no gene match. The CDR3 runs 15 residues. Germline loops: CDR1 MNHEY, CDR2 SMNVEV (reference sequence). CDR3 amino acids: CASSWGTSGADTQYF. Here the CDR3 DNA reads TGTGCCAGCAGTTGGGGGACTAGCGGGGCAGATACGCAGTATTTT.

The chain couples TRBV18 to TRBJ1-6; a weak D match, TRBD1 (6 bases). The CDR3 has 16 residues. V lost 5 bases and J 8 bases, leaving 19 bases between the germline ends. CDR1 is KGHSH, CDR2 LQKENI, per germline. In DNA, the CDR3 is TGTGCCAGCTCAAGCTCGGGACAACCCGGGGATTCACCCCTCCACTTT. It codes for CASSSSGQPGDSPLHF.

This clonotype showed up many times. The chain employs TRBV7-8 and TRBJ1-2; TRBD1 might be the D (5 bases). Per the germline V gene, CDR1 is SGHVS and CDR2 is FQNEAQ. Trimming pared 1 base from V and 3 bases from J, leaving 12 bases between. This CDR3 has 15 amino acids. The DNA of the CDR3 is TGTGCCAGCAGCTTAGGGGACCCCCCTGACTATGGCTACACCTTC. The encoded protein is CASSLGDPPDYGYTF.

This chain links TRBV7-6 with TRBJ2-3; 7 nucleotides align to TRBD1. Trimming at V came to 3 bases and at J to 2 bases, leaving 5 bases not matched to a gene. Germline lookup yields CDR1 SGHVS and CDR2 FNYEAQ. This CDR3 has 15 amino acids. In DNA, the CDR3 is TGTGCCAGCAGCTTGTACCAGGGGGACACAGATACGCAGTATTTT. Its translation is CASSLYQGDTDTQYF.

This clonotype was detected only a few times. This sequence joins TRBV3-1 and TRBJ1-1; no clear D. V lost 2 bases and J 12 bases, leaving 13 bases between the germline ends. The CDR3 consists of 12 residues. Germline CDR1 reads LGHDT; CDR2 reads YNNKEL (reference sequence). DNA of the CDR3: TGTGCCAGCAGCCAATTAGTAGGCGATTCTTTCTTT. Its protein is CASSQLVGDSFF.

This clonotype was detected only a few times. This chain joins TRBV5-4 and TRBJ1-1; D remains ambiguous. From germline, CDR1 is SGHNT and CDR2 YYREEE (reference sequence). V was shortened by 2 bases and J by 9 bases, with 11 bases between the two germline ends. The CDR3 extends over 12 amino acids. The CDR3 DNA sequence: TGTGCCAGCAGCTTCGCTGGAGAGAAAGCTTTCTTT. It translates to CASSFAGEKAFF. Full variable domain (rest looked up from reference TRBV5-4 and TRBJ1-1): ETGVTQSPTHLIKTRGQQVTLRCSSQSGHNTVSWYQQALGQGPQFIFQYYREEENGRGNFPPRFSGLQFPNYSSELNVNALELDDSALYLCASSFAGEKAFFGQGTRLTVV.

This clonotype occurred many times. CDR3 protein: CASSPGQVFLEQYF. The CDR3 coding sequence is TGCGCCAGCAGCCCCGGACAGGTATTCCTCGAGCAGTACTTC. The chain employs TRBV5-1 and TRBJ2-7; TRBD1 agrees at 7 bases. There are 14 residues in the CDR3. Trimming cost V 4 bases and J 6 bases; bases outside gene matches: 10. CDR1 is SGHRS and CDR2 is YFSETQ in the germline V gene.

This clonotype occurred many times. The chain couples TRBV27 to TRBJ2-1; maybe TRBD1 (5 bases). This CDR3 is built from 14 residues. From germline, CDR1 is MNHEY and CDR2 SMNVEV (reference sequence). V was cut by 3 bases and J by 5 bases, with 11 bases left in between. In DNA, the CDR3 is TGTGCCAGCAGTTTGGGGCCCACTAACAATGAGCAGTTCTTC. Its protein is CASSLGPTNNEQFF.

The chain couples TRBV25-1 to TRBJ2-2; no firm D call. CDR3 length: 11 residues. The germline V and J ends were trimmed by 6 bases and 6 bases, with 5 bases remaining between them. Germline lookup yields CDR1 MGHDK and CDR2 SYGVNS. The CDR3 protein is CASRYAGELFF. The CDR3 bases are TGTGCCAGCAGGTACGCCGGGGAGCTGTTTTTT. Together with reference TRBV25-1 and TRBJ2-2, the CDR3 gives the full variable domain: EADIYQTPRYLVIGTGKKITLECSQTMGHDKMYWYQQDPGMELHLIHYSYGVNSTEKGDLSSESTVSRIRTEHFPLTLESARPSHTSQYLCASRYAGELFFGEGSRLTVL.